These 9 T cell receptor beta chains were all obtained from the same sample, sequenced in a study of T cells in Graves' hyperthyroidism and ophthalmopathy. What was amplified from RNA transcripts were TCR beta CDR3 regions. The primer set for the first-round RT-PCR of the TCR CDR3 was HTBI. TCRdb analysed the multiplex PCR reads with MiXCR anew, one entry per CDR3 protein. The top ten clones hold 30% to 35% of a sample with approximately 260,000 distinct CDR3 sequences, roughly 15% of them seen once. The sequenced sample was blood. Every receptor here comes from a woman aged 45-60 years with Graves' hyperthyroidism that later progressed to Graves' ophthalmopathy.

This clonotype was detected ten times or more. The DNA of the CDR3 is TGTGCCAGCAGTGAAGTTGCGGCTGGAAACACCATATATTTT. Residues: CASSEVAAGNTIYF. The J gene is TRBJ1-3, the V gene TRBV2; D is ambiguous. Trimming cost V 1 base and J 2 bases, with 6 bases left between them. Germline CDR1 reads SNHLY; CDR2 reads FYNNEI. The CDR3 sequence is 14 residues long.

This clonotype appeared a few times. J is TRBJ2-1 and V is TRBV20-1; 14 nucleotides match TRBD2. J was trimmed by 3 bases and V by 6 bases; bases with no gene match: 28. This CDR3 region has 23 residues. CDR1 DFQATT and CDR2 SNEGSKA come from the germline V gene (reference sequence). The CDR3 coding sequence is TGCAGTGCGGTGACTCCGGGACTAGCGGGAGATAGGGCCCGAGGCGCAAGCTACAATGAGCAGTTCTTC. Translated, it gives CSAVTPGLAGDRARGASYNEQFF.

The sample holds many counts of this clonotype. The chain joins TRBV12-3 or TRBV12-4 to TRBJ1-3, with unresolved D. The germline V and J ends were trimmed by 6 bases and 0 bases, with 6 bases remaining between them. The CDR3 extends over 13 amino acids. As DNA, the CDR3 is TGTGCCAGCAGCCCGCCCTCTGGAAACACCATATATTTT. Translating it yields CASSPPSGNTIYF.

Many counts were recorded for this clonotype. The chain employs TRBV11-1 and TRBJ2-1, with a possible D match to TRBD2 (5 bases). From germline, CDR1 is SGHAT and CDR2 FQDESV (reference sequence). The CDR3 is 11 amino acids. The germline V and J ends were trimmed by 0 bases and 14 bases, with 8 bases remaining between them. DNA for the CDR3: TGTGCCAGCAGCTTAGCGGGAGAAGAGTTCTTC. Translation gives CASSLAGEEFF. The variable domain in full, with the rest retrieved from reference TRBV11-1 and TRBJ2-1, is EAEVAQSPRYKITEKSQAVAFWCDPISGHATLYWYRQILGQGPELLVQFQDESVVDDSQLPKDRFSAERLKGVDSTLKIQPAELGDSAMYLCASSLAGEEFFGPGTRLTVL.

The rearrangement uses TRBV27 and TRBJ1-5; weak D call: TRBD1 (5 bases). Germline CDR1 reads MNHEY; CDR2 reads SMNVEV (reference sequence). V gave up 5 bases and J gave up 1 base, with 18 bases separating them. The CDR3 runs 17 residues. CDR3 sequence (DNA): TGTGCCAGCAGTCCCACTCGACAGTTTTTGAGCAATCAGCCCCAGCATTTT. This codes for CASSPTRQFLSNQPQHF.

This clonotype was picked up many times. The chain recombines TRBV28 with TRBJ2-1; tentatively, D is TRBD1 or TRBD2 (6 bases each). There are 16 residues in the CDR3. Between the trimmed V and J ends, which lost 8 bases and 3 bases, there was a span of 20 bases. Germline V gives CDR1 MDHEN, CDR2 SYDVKM. CDR3: CASLWRGFLVYNEQFF. As DNA, the CDR3 is TGTGCCAGCCTTTGGAGGGGGTTTCTCGTCTACAATGAGCAGTTCTTC.

This clonotype was found many times. The genes are TRBV19 and TRBJ1-1, with D possibly TRBD1 on 5 matching bases. Germline V gene data show CDR1 as LNHDA and CDR2 as SQIVND (reference sequence). V was trimmed by 0 bases and J by 0 bases, leaving 8 bases between them. The CDR3 sequence is 15 residues long. The CDR3 here is CASSIDRQMNTEAFF. The CDR3 DNA sequence: TGTGCCAGTAGTATAGATAGACAGATGAACACTGAAGCTTTCTTT.

This chain links TRBV6-5 with TRBJ1-5, with D tentatively TRBD1 (6 bases). In germline, CDR1 is MNHEY, CDR2 SVGAGI. The CDR3 consists of 16 residues. V gave up 0 bases and J gave up 7 bases, with 16 bases separating them. This chain's CDR3 is CASSYSAPGVGQPQHF. In DNA form, the CDR3 reads TGTGCCAGCAGTTACTCGGCTCCAGGGGTCGGCCAGCCCCAGCATTTT.

At least ten counts were recorded for this clonotype. The chain carries TRBV6-1 and TRBJ1-1; D gene uncertain. This CDR3 region has 12 residues. V was cut by 6 bases and J by 4 bases, with 9 bases left in between. The germline V gene encodes CDR1 MNHNS and CDR2 SASEGT. The CDR3 is CASRGRSTEAFF. Here the CDR3 DNA reads TGTGCCAGCAGGGGGAGGTCCACTGAAGCTTTCTTT.